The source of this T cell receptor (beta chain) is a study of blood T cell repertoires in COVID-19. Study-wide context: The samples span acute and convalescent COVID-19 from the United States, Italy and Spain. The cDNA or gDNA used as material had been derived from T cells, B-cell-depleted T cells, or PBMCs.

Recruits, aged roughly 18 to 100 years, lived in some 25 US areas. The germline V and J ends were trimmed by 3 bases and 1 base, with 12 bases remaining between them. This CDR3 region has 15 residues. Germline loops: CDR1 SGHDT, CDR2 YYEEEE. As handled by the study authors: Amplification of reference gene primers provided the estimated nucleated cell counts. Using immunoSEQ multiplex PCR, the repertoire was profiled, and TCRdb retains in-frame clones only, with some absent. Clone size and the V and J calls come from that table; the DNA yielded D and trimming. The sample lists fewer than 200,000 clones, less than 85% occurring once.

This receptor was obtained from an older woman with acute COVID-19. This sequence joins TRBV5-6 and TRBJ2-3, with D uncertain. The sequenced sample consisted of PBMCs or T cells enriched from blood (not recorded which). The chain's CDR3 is CASSYLQIGTDTQYF. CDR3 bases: TGTGCCAGCAGCTATCTACAGATCGGCACAGATACGCAGTATTTT. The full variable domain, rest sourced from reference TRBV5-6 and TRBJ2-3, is DAGVTQSPTHLIKTRGQQVTLRCSPKSGHDTVSWYQQALGQGPQFIFQYYEEEERQRGNFPDRFSGHQFPNYSSELNVNALLLGDSALYLCASSYLQIGTDTQYFGPGTRLTVL.